Below are 17 T cell receptor beta chains sequenced from a single sample in a study of regulatory T cells in long-lasting Graves disease. Arm-PCR of CDR3 regions and iRepertoire HTBI primers were the basis on which TCR beta libraries were built. TCRdb redid the calling of the multiplex PCR reads with MiXCR, one entry per CDR3 protein. This table has 350,000 to 550,000 distinct CDR3 sequences, more than 13% appearing once. Specified time point: newly diagnosed GD, antithyroid drugs for less than 3 months. RNA isolated from PBMCs was used to make the TCR library. These data are also associated with another study on T cells in Graves' hyperthyroidism and ophthalmopathy.

The starting material was peripheral blood mononuclear cells (PBMCs), obtained at new diagnosis, from a patient treated with antithyroid drugs. These receptors originate from a woman aged 30 to 39 with Graves disease.

This clonotype was recorded at least ten times. J is TRBJ2-2 and V is TRBV12-5; 12 bases match TRBD2. The CDR3 is 18 amino acids. Germline-derived CDR1 and CDR2 are LGHNT and FRNRAP. V gave up 1 base and J gave up 4 bases; unmatched junction bases: 7. Here the CDR3 reads CASGLDTGGLAGTGELFF. The CDR3 DNA is TGTGCTAGTGGTTTGGACACGGGGGGACTAGCGGGCACCGGGGAGCTGTTTTTT.

The table lists this clonotype with a few counts. A read error may account for a junction end that differs from germline. The chain has TRBV6-2 or TRBV6-3 and TRBJ2-5, with D perhaps TRBD1 (5 bases). CDR3 length: 14 amino acids. Germline V gives CDR1 MNHEY, CDR2 SVGEGT. CDR3 sequence reads: CATYLGHVAETQCF. CDR3 DNA: TGTGCCACCTACCTCGGACATGTGGCAGAGACCCAGTGCTTC.

This rearrangement joins TRBV28 to TRBJ2-5; TRBD2 aligns across 10 bases. J gave up 0 bases and V 4 bases, and 8 bases lay outside the gene matches. The CDR3 consists of 17 residues. Germline CDR1 is MDHEN and CDR2 is SYDVKM. CDR3 nucleotides: TGTGCCAGCAGTTACCCCCCTAGCGGGAGAAACCAAGAGACCCAGTACTTC. This translates into CASSYPPSGRNQETQYF.

CDR3 loop: CASSRGRTGTSYEQYF. CDR3 nucleotides: TGTGCCAGCAGTCGCGGTCGAACAGGGACGTCCTACGAGCAGTACTTC. The rearrangement joins TRBV27 to TRBJ2-7; D is perhaps TRBD1 (6 bases). This CDR3 spans 16 amino acids. V shed 5 bases and J shed 1 base, with 18 bases lying between them. Germline V gene data show CDR1 as MNHEY and CDR2 as SMNVEV (reference sequence).

This clonotype was picked up many times. V is TRBV7-9 and J is TRBJ2-7, with TRBD2 identical over 14 bases. The CDR3 totals 15 residues. V lost 5 bases to trimming and J lost 5 bases; unmatched junction nucleotides: 5. CDR1 is SEHNR, CDR2 FQNEAQ, per germline (reference sequence). The CDR3 reads CASSGGTSGSHEQYF. The CDR3 nucleotides read TGTGCCAGCAGCGGTGGGACTAGCGGGAGCCACGAGCAGTACTTC.

As for this clonotype: A far bigger clonotype differs at one base, so this is likely a read error. The J gene is TRBJ2-7, the V gene TRBV7-2, with TRBD2 matching over 7 bases. Germline V gene lookup returns CDR1 SGHTA and CDR2 FQGNSA. The CDR3 loop spans 18 amino acids. CDR3 sequence: CASIPSPPASGVSYAQYF. In nucleotides, the CDR3 is TGTGCCAGCATCCCGTCCCCCCCCGCGAGCGGGGTCTCCTACGCGCAGTACTTC.

This clonotype was seen a few times. The V and J genes are TRBV24-1 and TRBJ2-1; perhaps TRBD1 as D (5 bases). The CDR3 covers 14 residues. V lost 0 bases, J lost 8 bases, and 10 bases lay in between. The germline gives CDR1 KGHDR, CDR2 SFDVKD. The CDR3 DNA reads TGTGCCACCAGTGATTTGGCAGGGTACCATGAGCAGTTCTTC. This translates into CATSDLAGYHEQFF.

This clonotype was observed at least ten times. The rearrangement uses TRBV7-9 and TRBJ2-7, with D possibly being TRBD2 (6 bases). Deletions cut 3 bases from V and 4 bases from J, with 13 bases between. This CDR3 region has 14 residues. Germline CDR1 reads SEHNR; CDR2 reads FQNEAQ (reference sequence). Written as DNA, the CDR3 is TGTGCCAGCAGCTTTAATAGCGGAGGGTACGAGCAGTACTTC. This codes for CASSFNSGGYEQYF. The entire variable domain, with the rest obtained from reference TRBV7-9 and TRBJ2-7, is as follows: DTGVSQNPRHKITKRGQNVTFRCDPISEHNRLYWYRQTLGQGPEFLTYFQNEAQLEKSRLLSDRFSAERPKGSFSTLEIQRTEQGDSAMYLCASSFNSGGYEQYFGPGTRLTVT.

This clonotype occurred many times. CDR3 residues: CASSPLAGPFSYEQYF. In DNA, the CDR3 is TGTGCCAGCTCACCACTAGCGGGTCCATTCTCCTACGAGCAGTACTTC. The chain recombines TRBV18 with TRBJ2-7; 7 bases line up with TRBD2. The CDR3 is made up of 16 amino acids. CDR1 and CDR2 (germline): KGHSH, LQKENI. The junction had 6 bases not matched to a gene; V was cut back by 1 base and J by 0 bases.

This clonotype has a count of ten or more. V is TRBV28 and J is TRBJ2-1; 10 positions match TRBD2. The CDR3 contains 15 residues. J was trimmed by 7 bases and V by 5 bases; bases with no gene match: 8. Germline V gene sequence: CDR1 MDHEN, CDR2 SYDVKM. CDR3 loop: CASSIGLAEGNEQFF. CDR3 nucleotide sequence: TGTGCCAGCAGTATCGGACTAGCGGAGGGAAATGAGCAGTTCTTC.

This chain joins TRBV25-1 and TRBJ1-1, with 7 bases lining up with TRBD1. Germline V gene data show CDR1 as MGHDK and CDR2 as SYGVNS. CDR3 length: 12 residues. Trimming took 7 bases from V and 6 from J; bases not matched to a gene: 5. CDR3 DNA sequence: TGTGCCAGCACCCCAGGGGGGCCTGAAGCTTTCTTT. Encoded protein: CASTPGGPEAFF.

In this sample, this clonotype turned up a few times. The CDR3 protein is CASSQETSGGYNEQFF. The CDR3 DNA sequence: TGTGCCAGCAGCCAAGAGACTAGTGGAGGCTACAATGAGCAGTTCTTC. V and J are TRBV4-2 and TRBJ2-1; tentatively, D is TRBD2 (6 bases). Trimming removed 0 bases at V and 3 bases at J, with 12 bases between. CDR1 and CDR2 (germline): LGHNA, YNFKEQ. The CDR3 extends over 16 amino acids.

The chain is built from TRBV19 and TRBJ2-3; D assignment may be TRBD1 or TRBD2 (5 bases each). Germline assignment: CDR1 LNHDA and CDR2 SQIVND (reference sequence). V lost 10 bases to trimming and J lost 0 bases, with 8 bases between them. The CDR3 has 12 residues. CDR3 in amino acids: CATRDSTDTQYF. The CDR3 DNA reads as TGTGCCACCCGGGACAGCACAGATACGCAGTATTTT.

The chain combines TRBV7-8 with TRBJ2-5, with 9 positions matching TRBD2. The CDR3 sequence is 12 residues long. The junction had 5 bases not matched to a gene; V was cut back by 8 bases and J by 7 bases. From germline, CDR1 is SGHVS and CDR2 FQNEAQ. The CDR3 loop is CASQTSGGTQYF. CDR3 DNA: TGTGCCAGCCAGACTAGCGGCGGGACCCAGTACTTC.

The chain joins TRBV7-9 to TRBJ2-7; D possibly corresponds to TRBD1 (5 bases). Trimming removed 8 bases from V and 2 bases from J, with 22 bases in between. This CDR3 has 16 residues. Germline values: CDR1 SEHNR, CDR2 FQNEAQ (reference sequence). For the CDR3, the DNA is TGTGCCAGCTCCCTTCTTAAGGGGAACCAACCCTACGAGCAGTACTTC. Protein sequence: CASSLLKGNQPYEQYF.

The table lists this clonotype with many counts. V is TRBV3-1 and J is TRBJ1-1, with D tentatively TRBD1 (5 bases). The length of the CDR3 is 15 residues. Trimming left V 1 base short and J 0 bases short, with 9 bases between. Germline loops: CDR1 LGHDT, CDR2 YNNKEL (reference sequence). The CDR3 loop is CASSQAWGMNTEAFF. CDR3 nucleotide sequence: TGTGCCAGCAGCCAAGCTTGGGGGATGAACACTGAAGCTTTCTTT.

This clonotype was counted many times. The rearrangement uses TRBV7-6 and TRBJ2-1; D is undetermined. The CDR3 runs to 15 residues. Deletions cut 4 bases from V and 2 bases from J, with 12 bases between. The V gene's germline CDR1 is SGHVS and CDR2 FNYEAQ. CDR3 coding DNA: TGTGCCAGCAGCTCCCTCTACCACACCTACAATGAGCAGTTCTTC. Translating gives CASSSLYHTYNEQFF.